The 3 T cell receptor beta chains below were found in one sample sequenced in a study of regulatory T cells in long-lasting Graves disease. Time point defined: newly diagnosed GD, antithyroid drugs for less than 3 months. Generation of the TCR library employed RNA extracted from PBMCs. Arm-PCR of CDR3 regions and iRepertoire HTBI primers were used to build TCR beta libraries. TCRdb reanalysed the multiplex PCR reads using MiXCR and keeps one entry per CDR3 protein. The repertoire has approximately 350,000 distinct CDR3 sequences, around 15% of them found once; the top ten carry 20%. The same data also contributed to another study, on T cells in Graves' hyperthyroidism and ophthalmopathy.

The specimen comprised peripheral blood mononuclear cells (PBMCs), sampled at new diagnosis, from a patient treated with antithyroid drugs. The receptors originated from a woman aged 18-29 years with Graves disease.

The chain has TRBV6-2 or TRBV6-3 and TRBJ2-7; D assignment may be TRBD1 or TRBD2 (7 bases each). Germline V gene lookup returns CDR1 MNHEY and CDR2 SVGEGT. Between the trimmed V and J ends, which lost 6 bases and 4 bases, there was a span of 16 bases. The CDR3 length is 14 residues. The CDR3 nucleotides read TGTGCCAGCAGCCGGGGCAGGGGGGGTTACGAGCAGTACTTC. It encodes CASSRGRGGYEQYF.

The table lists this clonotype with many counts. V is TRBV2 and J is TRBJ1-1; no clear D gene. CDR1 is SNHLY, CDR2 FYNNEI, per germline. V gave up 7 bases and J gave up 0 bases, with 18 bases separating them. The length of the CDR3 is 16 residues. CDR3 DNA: TGTGCCAGCACCTTGTCTTATGGGGAGTTGAACACTGAAGCTTTCTTT. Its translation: CASTLSYGELNTEAFF.

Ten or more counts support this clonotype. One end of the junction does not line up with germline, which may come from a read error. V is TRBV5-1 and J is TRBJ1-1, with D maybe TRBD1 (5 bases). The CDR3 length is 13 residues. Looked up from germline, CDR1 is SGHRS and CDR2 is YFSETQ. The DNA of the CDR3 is TGTGCCAGCAGCGCGAGGGGATACACTGAAGCTTTCTTT. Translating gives CASSARGYTEAFF.